This T cell receptor beta chain comes out of a study of OX40 agonist ivuxolimab in advanced cancers. About the study as a whole: The costimulatory receptor OX40 (CD134) was targeted by ivuxolimab, a fully human IgG2 agonistic monoclonal antibody. Intravenous ivuxolimab was administered to patients every 2 weeks at six dose levels: 0.01, 0.1, 0.3, 1.5, 3 and 10 mg/kg. Of the 50 to 55 dose-escalation patients, hepatocellular carcinoma was present in about 20, melanoma in roughly 15, renal cell carcinoma in 9 and head and neck cancer in 9. The dose-escalation cohort was about 87% male with a mean age of around 62 years, ranging from roughly 20 to 80. Patients were allowed to have had prior anti-PD-1, anti-PD-L1 or anti-CTLA-4 therapy, and approximately 37% of the dose-escalation patients had been treated with checkpoint inhibitors. Partial responses were achieved by three dose-escalation patients, of whom one had hepatocellular carcinoma and two had cutaneous melanoma. Peripheral TCRbeta sequencing aimed to test whether ivuxolimab altered TCR sequence diversity and caused clonal T-cell expansion. The paper describes the monotherapy dose-escalation part (N ≈ 50 patients) of the phase I trial of ivuxolimab.

What the study reported, not specific to this receptor: Which antigens the clonally expanded peripheral T cells were specific for was not determined. Partial responders in the 0.1-3.0 mg/kg groups had among the lowest normalized peripheral clonal expansion, especially among CD8+ T cells. On average, CD8+ T cells showed more expanded clones than CD4+ T cells after ivuxolimab. Low levels of normalized T-cell clonal expansion were also seen in some patients who did not respond. At doses of 0.1 to 3.0 mg/kg, clonal expansion of both CD4+ and CD8+ T cells in blood was seen between baseline and week 6.

CDR1 and CDR2, per the germline V gene, are SGHTA and FQGNSA. Counting both end residues, the CDR3 totals 11 amino acids. Patients with a history of autoimmune disease or receiving systemic immunosuppression were excluded from the trial. Peripheral blood for TCR sequencing was collected from all dose cohorts at baseline, on cycle 4 day 1, and on cycle 7 day 1. The samples were taken from a phase I, first-in-human, multicenter, open-label dose-escalation trial of ivuxolimab. Adults with locally advanced or metastatic melanoma, renal cell carcinoma, hepatocellular carcinoma or head and neck squamous cell carcinoma were enrolled in the trial. Before TCR sequencing, CD4+ T cells and CD8+ T cells were sorted from peripheral blood as separate populations. With regard to this clone: No cognate antigen has been identified for it. The CDR3 ends on some other residue instead of the conserved phenylalanine or tryptophan, so this is likely a read error. The DNA is omitted, as the CDR3 cannot be located on it reliably, and the CDR3 follows TCRdb's listing.

Genomic DNA was extracted from sorted cells for sequencing of the TCRbeta CDR3 region. The immunoSEQ Assay was used for sequencing of TCRbeta CDR3 regions. Imported from immuneACCESS, the table was reduced by TCRdb to in-frame sequences with V and J called. These copies leave out some clones; in studies compared against another copy, an unresolved V gene accounts for under half, and the cause of the remainder is not known. The sample profile shows around 25,000 clones; around 80% of them were found once. The top ten hold approximately 1.5% of the sample. Sequencing used CD4+ or CD8+ T cells sorted from blood, obtained in a trial of the OX40 agonist ivuxolimab. The rearranged chain carries TRBV7-2 and TRBJ2-7; the table names TRBD1, a call not compared with the DNA. The receptor comes from an adult with an advanced solid tumor such as melanoma, head and neck, liver or kidney cancer. Here the CDR3 is given as CASSLAGQVSL.